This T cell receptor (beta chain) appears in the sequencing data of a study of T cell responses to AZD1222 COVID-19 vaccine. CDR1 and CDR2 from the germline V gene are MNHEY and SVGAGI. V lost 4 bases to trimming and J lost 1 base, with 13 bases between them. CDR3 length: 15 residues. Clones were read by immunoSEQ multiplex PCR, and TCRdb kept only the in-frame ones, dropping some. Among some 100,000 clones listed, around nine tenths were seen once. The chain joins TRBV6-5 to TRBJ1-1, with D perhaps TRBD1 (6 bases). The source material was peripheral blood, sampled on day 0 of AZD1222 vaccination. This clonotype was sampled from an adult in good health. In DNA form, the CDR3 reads TGTGCCAGCAGTTTCGAACCGACAGGGAACACTGAAGCTTTCTTT. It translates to CASSFEPTGNTEAFF.